These T cell receptor beta chains were read from a single sample in a study of shared clonotypes between healthy human individuals. This table comes from immunoSEQ multiplex PCR, and its TCRdb copy is limited to in-frame clones, with some not included. This sample carries approximately 110,000 clones, just over 65% of them seen once, and the ten largest clones take almost 25%. The sample was memory CD8+ T cells sorted from blood. The receptors stem from a woman aged 25 to 39 in good health. The CDR3 runs from the conserved cysteine through the conserved F or W. Each record gives: CDR3 DNA, CDR3 protein, J gene, V gene, clone size, D gene. The D gene is left open where the match is weak. Where a row states a size, it is once, few, many or the class of an expanded clone; other rows omit it.

DNA: TGTGCCAGCAGCCCATCCATGGGCGGGAGGAACAATGAGCAGTTCTTC
CDR3: CASSPSMGGRNNEQFF
J: TRBJ2-1
V: TRBV9
size: -
D: TRBD2

DNA: TGCGCCAGCAGCCCGTCGGACAGGGGCCGCGAGCAGTACTTC
CDR3: CASSPSDRGREQYF
J: TRBJ2-7
V: TRBV4-1
size: -
D: TRBD1

DNA: TGTGCCAGCAGCTGGGGGGACTCCTACGAGCAGTACTTC
CDR3: CASSWGDSYEQYF
J: TRBJ2-7
V: TRBV7-9
size: -
D: -

DNA: TGTGCCAGCAGCTTATTTTCTGGTGAGGGTGCGGACATTCAGTACTTC
CDR3: CASSLFSGEGADIQYF
J: TRBJ2-4
V: TRBV7-9
size: -
D: -

DNA: TGTGCCAGCAGCTTTGGGCCCCTCAGGACTTTCTACAATGAGCAGTTCTTC
CDR3: CASSFGPLRTFYNEQFF
J: TRBJ2-1
V: TRBV5-6
size: -
D: -

DNA: TGTGCCATCAGTCTGACTAGCGGCGAGCAGTACTTC
CDR3: CAISLTSGEQYF
J: TRBJ2-7
V: TRBV10-3
size: -
D: TRBD2

DNA: TGTGCCAGTAGTAGAATAGGTGGGGGCCGACTAGGCGGGGGCAATGAGCAGTTCTTC
CDR3: CASSRIGGGRLGGGNEQFF
J: TRBJ2-1
V: TRBV19
size: -
D: -

DNA: TGTGCCAGCAGTCCTGGTGAACTGGGCGGCCAGCCCCAGCATTTT
CDR3: CASSPGELGGQPQHF
J: TRBJ1-5
V: TRBV28
size: large
D: -

DNA: TGCGCCAGCAGAAGAGGACAGGGGGAGATGACTGAAGCTTTCTTT
CDR3: CASRRGQGEMTEAFF
J: TRBJ1-1
V: TRBV10-2
size: few
D: TRBD1

DNA: TGTGCCAGCAGCGTAGCTCTGGACTCCTACGAGCAGTACTTC
CDR3: CASSVALDSYEQYF
J: TRBJ2-7
V: TRBV9
size: many
D: -

DNA: TGTGCCAGCAGTTACTCGGACCTCCAGGAGACCCAGTACTTC
CDR3: CASSYSDLQETQYF
J: TRBJ2-5
V: TRBV6-5
size: -
D: -

DNA: TGCAGCGTTGGCAGGTACACTGAAGCTTTCTTT
CDR3: CSVGRYTEAFF
J: TRBJ1-1
V: TRBV29-1
size: -
D: -

DNA: TGTGCCAGCAGCCCGTCGGCGGGACAAACCTACGAGCAGTACTTC
CDR3: CASSPSAGQTYEQYF
J: TRBJ2-7
V: TRBV7-6
size: -
D: -

DNA: TGTGCCAGCAGCGCCGGGACAGGCCATCGGACCATATATTTT
CDR3: CASSAGTGHRTIYF
J: TRBJ1-3
V: TRBV11-2
size: -
D: TRBD1

DNA: TGCGCCAGCAGTTACAGGATCTCCTCTGGAAACACCATATATTTT
CDR3: CASSYRISSGNTIYF
J: TRBJ1-3
V: TRBV4-1
size: -
D: -

DNA: TGCGCCAGCAGCTTGGTGGGTGGGGCCAACGTCCTGACTTTC
CDR3: CASSLVGGANVLTF
J: TRBJ2-6
V: TRBV5-1
size: -
D: -

DNA: TGTGCCAGTAGTGCGTTCGGGGGCCTCGGCTCCTACAATGAGCAGTTCTTC
CDR3: CASSAFGGLGSYNEQFF
J: TRBJ2-1
V: TRBV19
size: -
D: -

DNA: TGCGCCAGCAGCCAAGATCCCGGCTCCTACGAGCAGTACTTC
CDR3: CASSQDPGSYEQYF
J: TRBJ2-7
V: TRBV4-1
size: few
D: -

DNA: TGTGCCAGCAGCGAAACCGCAGGGGTTAGGGCCTACGAGCAGTACTTC
CDR3: CASSETAGVRAYEQYF
J: TRBJ2-7
V: TRBV7-9
size: -
D: -

DNA: TGTGCCAGTAGTATAGGCGGGCGGGAGCAGTTCTTC
CDR3: CASSIGGREQFF
J: TRBJ2-1
V: TRBV19
size: -
D: -

DNA: TGTGCCAGCAGCCGGGCTGACAGGGGAGCTTTCTTT
CDR3: CASSRADRGAFF
J: TRBJ1-1
V: TRBV7-9
size: many
D: TRBD1

DNA: TGTGCCAGCTCAGAGGACAGGGCCGGGGAGCTGTTTTTT
CDR3: CASSEDRAGELFF
J: TRBJ2-2
V: TRBV5-4
size: -
D: TRBD1

DNA: TGTGCCAGCAGCGCCAGGGGGGACTCCTACGAGCAGTACTTC
CDR3: CASSARGDSYEQYF
J: TRBJ2-7
V: TRBV7-8
size: few
D: -

DNA: TGTGCCAGCAGTTTAGAAAGAATTAGCAATCAGCCCCAGCATTTT
CDR3: CASSLERISNQPQHF
J: TRBJ1-5
V: TRBV28
size: once
D: -

DNA: TGCGCCAGCAGCTTGGCCGGAATCACCGGGGAGCTGTTTTTT
CDR3: CASSLAGITGELFF
J: TRBJ2-2
V: TRBV5-1
size: -
D: -

DNA: TGTGCCAGCAGCTTATCTGGGGATACGCAGTATTTT
CDR3: CASSLSGDTQYF
J: TRBJ2-3
V: TRBV11-1
size: -
D: -

DNA: TGTGCCAGCAGCAGAAGTGCCGGGGGCCTGAACGCTGAAGCTTTCTTT
CDR3: CASSRSAGGLNAEAFF
J: TRBJ1-1
V: TRBV28
size: once
D: -

DNA: TGTGCCAGCAGCTTAGAAGTTGGTCTCCCCCCCTCCTACAATGAGCAGTTCTTC
CDR3: CASSLEVGLPPSYNEQFF
J: TRBJ2-1
V: TRBV11-2
size: many
D: -

DNA: TGTGCCAGCAGTGAATTGGACAGGGAGACGTACGAGCAGTACTTC
CDR3: CASSELDRETYEQYF
J: TRBJ2-7
V: TRBV25-1
size: many
D: TRBD1

DNA: TGTGCCAGCAACTACTTCAGGGTTAGGCACAATGAGCAGTTCTTC
CDR3: CASNYFRVRHNEQFF
J: TRBJ2-1
V: TRBV7-2
size: -
D: -

DNA: TGTGCCAGCAGTGACCGCAGGGTGGGAAATCAGCCCCAGCATTTT
CDR3: CASSDRRVGNQPQHF
J: TRBJ1-5
V: TRBV2
size: -
D: -

DNA: TGTGCCATCAGTGAGGCCCAGGGCTCTGGGGCCAACGTCCTGACTTTC
CDR3: CAISEAQGSGANVLTF
J: TRBJ2-6
V: TRBV10-3
size: few
D: -

DNA: TGTGCCAGCAGTTACAAAGGCGCAGGAGCCTACGAGCAGTACTTC
CDR3: CASSYKGAGAYEQYF
J: TRBJ2-7
V: TRBV6-5
size: -
D: -

DNA: TGTGCCAGCAGAGCTAATCCTTCAGACGGGAATGAGCAGTTCTTC
CDR3: CASRANPSDGNEQFF
J: TRBJ2-1
V: TRBV6-1
size: few
D: -

DNA: TGTGCCAGCAGCAAGGGACAGGAGAAGGGCTACGAGCAGTACTTC
CDR3: CASSKGQEKGYEQYF
J: TRBJ2-7
V: TRBV5-5
size: -
D: TRBD1

DNA: TGTGCCAGCAGTTTAGCAGGGCAATGGGAGACCCAGTACTTC
CDR3: CASSLAGQWETQYF
J: TRBJ2-5
V: TRBV28
size: -
D: -

DNA: TGTGCCAGCAGCTTGGCCCTAGCCACCTACGAGCAGTACTTC
CDR3: CASSLALATYEQYF
J: TRBJ2-7
V: TRBV5-6
size: few
D: -

DNA: TGTGCCAGCAGCTTAGCGAGGTGGCGGGCCCCCACGCATACGCAGTATTTT
CDR3: CASSLARWRAPTHTQYF
J: TRBJ2-3
V: TRBV7-2
size: -
D: -

DNA: TGTGCCAGCAGCTTAAGCTCCACCTACGAGCAGTACTTC
CDR3: CASSLSSTYEQYF
J: TRBJ2-7
V: TRBV7-9
size: -
D: -

DNA: TGTGCCAGCAGTGAAGAGGGCGGTAGCTCCTACGAGCAGTACTTC
CDR3: CASSEEGGSSYEQYF
J: TRBJ2-7
V: TRBV6-1
size: -
D: -

DNA: TGTGCCAGCAGCTCCCCTCGGGCCGAGCAGTACTTC
CDR3: CASSSPRAEQYF
J: TRBJ2-7
V: TRBV5-5
size: once
D: -